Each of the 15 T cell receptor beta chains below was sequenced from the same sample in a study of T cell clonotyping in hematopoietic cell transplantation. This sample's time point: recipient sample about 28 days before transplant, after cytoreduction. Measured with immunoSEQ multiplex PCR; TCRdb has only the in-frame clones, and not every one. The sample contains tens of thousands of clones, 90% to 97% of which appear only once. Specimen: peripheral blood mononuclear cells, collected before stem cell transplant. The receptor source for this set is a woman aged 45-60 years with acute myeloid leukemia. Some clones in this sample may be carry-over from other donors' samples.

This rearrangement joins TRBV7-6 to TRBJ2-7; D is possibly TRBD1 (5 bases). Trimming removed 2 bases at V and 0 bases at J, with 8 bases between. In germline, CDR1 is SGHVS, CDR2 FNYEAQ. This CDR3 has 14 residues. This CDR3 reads CASSLQDTSYEQYF. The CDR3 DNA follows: TGTGCCAGCAGCTTACAGGACACCTCCTACGAGCAGTACTTC. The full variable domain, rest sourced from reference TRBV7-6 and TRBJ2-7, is GAGVSQSPRYKVTKRGQDVALRCDPISGHVSLYWYRQALGQGPEFLTYFNYEAQQDKSGLPNDRFSAERPEGSISTLTIQRTEQRDSAMYRCASSLQDTSYEQYFGPGTRLTVT.

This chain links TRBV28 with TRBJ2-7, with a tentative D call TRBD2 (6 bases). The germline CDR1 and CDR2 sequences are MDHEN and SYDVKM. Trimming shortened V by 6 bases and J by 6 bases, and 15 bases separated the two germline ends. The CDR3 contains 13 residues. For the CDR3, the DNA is TGTGCCAGCAGAGCTACGGGACTTTCCGAGCAGTACTTC. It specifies CASRATGLSEQYF. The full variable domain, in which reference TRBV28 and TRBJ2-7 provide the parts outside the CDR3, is DVKVTQSSRYLVKRTGEKVFLECVQDMDHENMFWYRQDPGLGLRLIYFSYDVKMKEKGDIPEGYSVSREKKERFSLILESASTNQTSMYLCASRATGLSEQYFGPGTRLTVT.

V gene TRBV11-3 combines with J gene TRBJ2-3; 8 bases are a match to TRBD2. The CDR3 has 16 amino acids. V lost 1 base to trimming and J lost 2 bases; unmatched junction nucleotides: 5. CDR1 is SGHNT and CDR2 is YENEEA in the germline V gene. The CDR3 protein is CASSLGGTSLTDTQYF. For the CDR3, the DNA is TGTGCCAGCAGCTTAGGCGGGACTAGTCTCACAGATACGCAGTATTTT.

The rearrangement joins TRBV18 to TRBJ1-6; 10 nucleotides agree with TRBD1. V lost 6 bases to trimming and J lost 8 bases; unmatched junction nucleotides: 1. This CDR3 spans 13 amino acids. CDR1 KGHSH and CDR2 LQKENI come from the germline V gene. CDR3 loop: CASSGTGDSPLHF. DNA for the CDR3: TGTGCCAGCTCGGGGACAGGGGATTCACCCCTCCACTTT.

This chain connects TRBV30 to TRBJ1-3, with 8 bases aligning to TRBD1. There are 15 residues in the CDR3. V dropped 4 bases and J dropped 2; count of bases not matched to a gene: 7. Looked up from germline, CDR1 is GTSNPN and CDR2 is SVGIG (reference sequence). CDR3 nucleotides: TGTGCCTGGACACGACAGGGGATCACTGGAAACACCATATATTTT. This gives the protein CAWTRQGITGNTIYF.

The CDR3 loop reads CASTNLGTGSGYTF. The CDR3 coding sequence is TGTGCCAGCACTAACTTAGGGACAGGGTCCGGCTACACCTTC. The V gene is TRBV2, the J gene TRBJ1-2; 9 bases are a match to TRBD1. J gave up 8 bases and V 7 bases, and 11 bases lay outside the gene matches. This CDR3 has 14 amino acids. Germline V gene lookup returns CDR1 SNHLY and CDR2 FYNNEI.

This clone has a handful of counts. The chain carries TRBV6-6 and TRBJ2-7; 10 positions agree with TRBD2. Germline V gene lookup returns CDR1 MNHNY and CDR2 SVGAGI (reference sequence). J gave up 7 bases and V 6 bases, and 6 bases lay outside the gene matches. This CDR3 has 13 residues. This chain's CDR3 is CASRPQLAGEQYF. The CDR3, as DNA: TGTGCCAGCAGACCACAACTAGCGGGAGAGCAGTACTTC.

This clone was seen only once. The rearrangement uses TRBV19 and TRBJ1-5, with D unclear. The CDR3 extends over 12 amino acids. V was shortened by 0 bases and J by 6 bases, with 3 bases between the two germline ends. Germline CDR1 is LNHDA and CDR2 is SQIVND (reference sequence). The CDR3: CASSIDGQPQHF. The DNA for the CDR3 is TGTGCCAGTAGTATAGATGGTCAGCCCCAGCATTTT.

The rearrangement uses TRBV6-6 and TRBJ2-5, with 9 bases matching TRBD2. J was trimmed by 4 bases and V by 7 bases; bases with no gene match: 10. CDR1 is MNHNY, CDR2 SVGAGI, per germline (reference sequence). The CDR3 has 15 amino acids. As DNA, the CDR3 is TGTGCCAGCAAGCGGGGGGAGGGCCTGGGAGAGACCCAGTACTTC. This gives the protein CASKRGEGLGETQYF.

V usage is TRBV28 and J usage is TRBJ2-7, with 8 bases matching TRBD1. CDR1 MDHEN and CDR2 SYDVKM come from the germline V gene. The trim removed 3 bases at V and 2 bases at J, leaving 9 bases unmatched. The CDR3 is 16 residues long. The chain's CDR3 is CASSFRQGRLTYEQYF. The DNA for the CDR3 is TGTGCCAGCAGTTTCCGACAGGGGAGGTTAACCTACGAGCAGTACTTC.

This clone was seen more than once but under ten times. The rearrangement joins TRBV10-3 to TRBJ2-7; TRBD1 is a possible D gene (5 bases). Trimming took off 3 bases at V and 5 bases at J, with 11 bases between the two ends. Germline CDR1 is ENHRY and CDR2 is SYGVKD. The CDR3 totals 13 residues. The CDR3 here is CAISEYQGDEQYF. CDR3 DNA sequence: TGTGCCATCAGTGAATACCAAGGGGACGAGCAGTACTTC.

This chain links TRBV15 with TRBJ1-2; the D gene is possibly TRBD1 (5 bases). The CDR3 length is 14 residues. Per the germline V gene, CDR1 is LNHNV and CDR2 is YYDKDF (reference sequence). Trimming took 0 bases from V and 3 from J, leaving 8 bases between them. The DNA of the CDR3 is TGTGCCACCAGCAGAGATCTGGGGGACTATGGCTACACCTTC. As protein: CATSRDLGDYGYTF.

The DNA for the CDR3 is TGCGCCAGCAGCGAGGACAGGGGAAGAAACACCATATATTTT. It encodes CASSEDRGRNTIYF. This sequence joins TRBV5-1 and TRBJ1-3; 9 nucleotides match TRBD1. J was trimmed by 5 bases and V by 4 bases; bases with no gene match: 4. The CDR3 spans 14 residues. Germline V CDR1 and CDR2: SGHRS, YFSETQ.

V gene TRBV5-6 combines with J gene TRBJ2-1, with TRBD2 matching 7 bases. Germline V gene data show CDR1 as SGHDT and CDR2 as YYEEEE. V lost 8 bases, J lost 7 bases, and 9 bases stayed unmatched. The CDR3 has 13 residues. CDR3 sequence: CASSGTMQNEQFF. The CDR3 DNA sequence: TGTGCCAGTTCCGGGACTATGCAAAATGAGCAGTTCTTC.

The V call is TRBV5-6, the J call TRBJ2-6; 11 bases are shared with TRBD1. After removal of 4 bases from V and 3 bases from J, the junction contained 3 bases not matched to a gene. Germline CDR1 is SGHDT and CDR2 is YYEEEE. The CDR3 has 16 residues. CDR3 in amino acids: CASSGDRGYGANVLTF. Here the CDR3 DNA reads TGTGCCAGCAGCGGGGACAGGGGGTATGGGGCCAACGTCCTGACTTTC.